The rows below give T cell receptor beta chains drawn from one sample of a study of blood T cell repertoires in COVID-19. Clones were read by immunoSEQ multiplex PCR, and TCRdb kept only the in-frame ones, dropping some. The sample has some 100,000 clones, 80% to 90% seen once. Sequencing input: peripheral blood. Receptors originate from a human donor in a cohort sampled during active COVID-19. Both conserved end residues are part of each CDR3. Each record gives: D gene, J gene, V gene, clone size, CDR3 DNA, CDR3 protein. D genes are given only for firm matches. Size is stated for part of the rows, as once, few or many counts, or as a class when the clone is expanded.

d_gene: -
j_gene: TRBJ2-1
v_gene: TRBV27
abundance: once
CDR3nt: TGTGCCAGCAGTTTAACAGCTCCGTCCCAATCCTACAATGAGCAGTTCTTC
CDR3aa: CASSLTAPSQSYNEQFF

d_gene: TRBD2
j_gene: TRBJ2-7
v_gene: TRBV11-2
abundance: -
CDR3nt: TGTGCCAGCAGCTTAGGGACTAGCTCCTACGAGCAGTACTTC
CDR3aa: CASSLGTSSYEQYF

d_gene: -
j_gene: TRBJ1-1
v_gene: TRBV3-1/TRBV3-2
abundance: -
CDR3nt: TGTGCCAGCAGCCAAGACTGGGGGGAAATTAACACTGAAGCTTTCTTT
CDR3aa: CASSQDWGEINTEAFF

d_gene: -
j_gene: TRBJ2-1
v_gene: TRBV9
abundance: -
CDR3nt: TGTGCCAGCAGCGTAGTTTCGGGGTCTTACAATGAGCAGTTCTTC
CDR3aa: CASSVVSGSYNEQFF

d_gene: -
j_gene: TRBJ1-2
v_gene: TRBV29-1
abundance: -
CDR3nt: TGCAGCGTTGAACGGGGGACCTATGGCTACACCTTC
CDR3aa: CSVERGTYGYTF

d_gene: TRBD1
j_gene: TRBJ1-2
v_gene: TRBV19
abundance: -
CDR3nt: TGTGCCAGTAGACAGACGGTGGACAGGGGTCCCACAAACAACTATGGCTACACCTTC
CDR3aa: CASRQTVDRGPTNNYGYTF

d_gene: TRBD2
j_gene: TRBJ2-1
v_gene: TRBV27
abundance: -
CDR3nt: TGTGCCACTAGCGGAAACTACAATGAGCAGTTCTTC
CDR3aa: CATSGNYNEQFF

d_gene: TRBD1
j_gene: TRBJ1-5
v_gene: TRBV30
abundance: -
CDR3nt: TGTGCCTGGAGTAGTTACAGGGGGCGAGAGCAGCCCCAGCATTTT
CDR3aa: CAWSSYRGREQPQHF

d_gene: -
j_gene: TRBJ2-2
v_gene: TRBV25-1
abundance: -
CDR3nt: TGTGCCAGCAGTGAATCTGGGGGGAGTTGGGGCACCGGGGAGCTGTTTTTT
CDR3aa: CASSESGGSWGTGELFF

d_gene: -
j_gene: TRBJ1-1
v_gene: TRBV19
abundance: -
CDR3nt: TGTGCCAGTAGTGGGGGCCACACAGCGGCGGGCACTGAAGCTTTCTTT
CDR3aa: CASSGGHTAAGTEAFF

d_gene: -
j_gene: TRBJ1-1
v_gene: TRBV28
abundance: -
CDR3nt: TGTGCCAGCAGATTAATAATGGGAGGGGGTAACACTGAAGCTTTCTTT
CDR3aa: CASRLIMGGGNTEAFF

d_gene: -
j_gene: TRBJ1-1
v_gene: TRBV5-1
abundance: -
CDR3nt: TGCGCCAGCAGCTTGGGGGCAGGGAGGACTGAAGCTTTCTTT
CDR3aa: CASSLGAGRTEAFF

d_gene: TRBD2
j_gene: TRBJ2-3
v_gene: TRBV9
abundance: -
CDR3nt: TGTGCCAGCAGCGCGCGGGAGGGGGCGGGCACAGATACGCAGTATTTT
CDR3aa: CASSAREGAGTDTQYF

d_gene: TRBD1
j_gene: TRBJ1-5
v_gene: TRBV10-3
abundance: few
CDR3nt: TGTGCCATCGGCTTGGGACAGGGCGAGAGCAATCAGCCCCAGCATTTT
CDR3aa: CAIGLGQGESNQPQHF

d_gene: TRBD2
j_gene: TRBJ2-5
v_gene: TRBV7-2
abundance: -
CDR3nt: TGTGCCAGCAGCTTAGGAGCTAGCGGGGGGGCGGAGACCCAGTACTTC
CDR3aa: CASSLGASGGAETQYF

d_gene: -
j_gene: TRBJ2-7
v_gene: TRBV12-3/TRBV12-4
abundance: -
CDR3nt: TGTGCCAGCAGGAAACAGGGTGTCTACGAGCAGTACTTC
CDR3aa: CASRKQGVYEQYF

d_gene: -
j_gene: TRBJ1-1
v_gene: TRBV6-6
abundance: -
CDR3nt: TGTGCCAGCGTAGGACTTATGAACACTGAAGCTTTCTTT
CDR3aa: CASVGLMNTEAFF

d_gene: -
j_gene: TRBJ1-6
v_gene: TRBV27
abundance: -
CDR3nt: TGTGCCAGCAGGGACAGTCCATATAATTCACCCCTCCACTTT
CDR3aa: CASRDSPYNSPLHF

d_gene: -
j_gene: TRBJ2-7
v_gene: TRBV20-1
abundance: -
CDR3nt: TGCAGTGCTAGGGCCTCGGGTAACTCTAACTTC
CDR3aa: CSARASGNSNF

d_gene: TRBD1
j_gene: TRBJ2-5
v_gene: TRBV14
abundance: -
CDR3nt: TGTGCCAGCAGCCCTTGGACAGGGAAGGGAGAGACCCAGTACTTC
CDR3aa: CASSPWTGKGETQYF

d_gene: TRBD2
j_gene: TRBJ2-7
v_gene: TRBV7-2
abundance: -
CDR3nt: TGTGCCAGCGGTCTAGCGGGAGGAAGCTCCTACGAGCAGTACTTC
CDR3aa: CASGLAGGSSYEQYF

d_gene: TRBD2
j_gene: TRBJ2-3
v_gene: TRBV19
abundance: -
CDR3nt: TGTGCCAGTAGTCTTGGGACTAGCCTCCACGCGCAGTATTTT
CDR3aa: CASSLGTSLHAQYF

d_gene: -
j_gene: TRBJ2-3
v_gene: TRBV6-4
abundance: -
CDR3nt: TGTGCCAGCAGACGGGACCCCGGGGGACCCACAGATACGCAGTATTTT
CDR3aa: CASRRDPGGPTDTQYF

d_gene: TRBD2
j_gene: TRBJ2-7
v_gene: TRBV7-9
abundance: few
CDR3nt: TGTGCCAGCAGCCATACCGGGACTAGCCGATACGAGCAGTACTTC
CDR3aa: CASSHTGTSRYEQYF

d_gene: TRBD1
j_gene: TRBJ1-6
v_gene: TRBV7-2
abundance: -
CDR3nt: TGTGCCAGCAGCCTCTCGGGACAGAGTAATTCACCCCTCCACTTT
CDR3aa: CASSLSGQSNSPLHF

d_gene: -
j_gene: TRBJ2-5
v_gene: TRBV9
abundance: -
CDR3nt: TGTGCCAGCAGCACACAACGAGGGGAGACCCAGTACTTC
CDR3aa: CASSTQRGETQYF

d_gene: TRBD2
j_gene: TRBJ2-2
v_gene: TRBV4-3
abundance: -
CDR3nt: TGCGCCAGCAGCCGGGGACTAGCGGGAGTCACCGGGGAGCTGTTTTTT
CDR3aa: CASSRGLAGVTGELFF

d_gene: TRBD1
j_gene: TRBJ1-1
v_gene: TRBV9
abundance: -
CDR3nt: TGTGCCAGCAGCGCCAAGGGACAGTTGAACACTGAAGCTTTCTTT
CDR3aa: CASSAKGQLNTEAFF

d_gene: -
j_gene: TRBJ1-1
v_gene: TRBV6-5
abundance: -
CDR3nt: TGTGCCAGCAGTTACTCGCCCAAACTCTGGGCTTTCTTT
CDR3aa: CASSYSPKLWAFF

d_gene: TRBD1
j_gene: TRBJ2-4
v_gene: TRBV7-6
abundance: -
CDR3nt: TGTGCCAGCAGGCGACAGGGAACCCCTCGAGGCATTCAGTACTTC
CDR3aa: CASRRQGTPRGIQYF

d_gene: -
j_gene: TRBJ2-2
v_gene: TRBV5-1
abundance: -
CDR3nt: TGCGCCAGCAGCTCCTCAGGGGACACCGGGGAGCTGTTTTTT
CDR3aa: CASSSSGDTGELFF

d_gene: -
j_gene: TRBJ1-2
v_gene: TRBV28
abundance: once
CDR3nt: TGTGCCAGCAGTGTAGCAAGGGGCTACACCTTC
CDR3aa: CASSVARGYTF

d_gene: TRBD2
j_gene: TRBJ2-1
v_gene: TRBV7-8
abundance: -
CDR3nt: TGTGCCAGCAGCTCGAGACTAGCGGGAGTAATAAATGAGCAGTTCTTC
CDR3aa: CASSSRLAGVINEQFF

d_gene: TRBD1
j_gene: TRBJ2-7
v_gene: TRBV28
abundance: -
CDR3nt: TGTGCCAGCAGCCTTATCGGACAGGGGGCCTACGAGCAGTACTTC
CDR3aa: CASSLIGQGAYEQYF

d_gene: TRBD1
j_gene: TRBJ2-1
v_gene: TRBV6-2/TRBV6-3
abundance: -
CDR3nt: TGTGCCAGCAGTTACTTAGTAGACAGGGGCCCCTACAATGAGCAGTTCTTC
CDR3aa: CASSYLVDRGPYNEQFF

d_gene: TRBD2
j_gene: TRBJ2-1
v_gene: TRBV6-2/TRBV6-3
abundance: -
CDR3nt: TGTGCCAGCAGTCCACCGGGACTAGCCGTAACTCTGTTCTTC
CDR3aa: CASSPPGLAVTLFF

d_gene: TRBD1
j_gene: TRBJ1-1
v_gene: TRBV18
abundance: -
CDR3nt: TGTGCCAGCTCCGATGGACAGGGAGGTAACACTGAAGCTTTCTTT
CDR3aa: CASSDGQGGNTEAFF

d_gene: -
j_gene: TRBJ1-4
v_gene: TRBV5-5
abundance: -
CDR3nt: TGTGCCAGCAGCGGGAGGCCAGCAACTAATGAAAAACTGTTTTTT
CDR3aa: CASSGRPATNEKLFF

d_gene: -
j_gene: TRBJ2-3
v_gene: TRBV7-2
abundance: -
CDR3nt: TGTGCCAGCAGCGTTTGGGGGCCGGGCACAGATACGCAGTATTTT
CDR3aa: CASSVWGPGTDTQYF

d_gene: -
j_gene: TRBJ2-7
v_gene: TRBV3-1/TRBV3-2
abundance: -
CDR3nt: TGTGCCAGCAGCGTCAGACAGTCCTACGAGCAGTACTTC
CDR3aa: CASSVRQSYEQYF

d_gene: -
j_gene: TRBJ1-2
v_gene: TRBV7-9
abundance: -
CDR3nt: TGTGCCAGCAGCTCATTAACAGGGAACTATGGCTACACCTTC
CDR3aa: CASSSLTGNYGYTF

d_gene: -
j_gene: TRBJ2-3
v_gene: TRBV15
abundance: -
CDR3nt: TGTGCCACCAGCAGAGAATGGGACATTGATACGCAGTATTTT
CDR3aa: CATSREWDIDTQYF

d_gene: -
j_gene: TRBJ2-7
v_gene: TRBV6-1
abundance: -
CDR3nt: TGTGCCAGCAGTGAAGAATTAAGGGGAGGTCCGTACTTC
CDR3aa: CASSEELRGGPYF

d_gene: -
j_gene: TRBJ2-7
v_gene: TRBV7-9
abundance: few
CDR3nt: TGTGCCAGCAGTCCTCAGGGGGGCTCCTACGAGCAGTACTTC
CDR3aa: CASSPQGGSYEQYF

d_gene: -
j_gene: TRBJ2-3
v_gene: TRBV5-1
abundance: -
CDR3nt: TGCGCCAGCAGCTTGGAACACCGGGGGGATACGCAGTATTTT
CDR3aa: CASSLEHRGDTQYF

d_gene: -
j_gene: TRBJ1-1
v_gene: TRBV7-2
abundance: -
CDR3nt: TGTGCCAGCAGCTTAGCGCCAGGTGCTATGAACACTGAAGCTTTCTTT
CDR3aa: CASSLAPGAMNTEAFF

d_gene: -
j_gene: TRBJ1-1
v_gene: TRBV6-2/TRBV6-3
abundance: -
CDR3nt: TGTGCCAGCAGTGCCAGCGGATACACTGAAGCTTTCTTT
CDR3aa: CASSASGYTEAFF

d_gene: TRBD1
j_gene: TRBJ2-1
v_gene: TRBV19
abundance: -
CDR3nt: TGTGCCAGTAGTTCTGGACAGGGGAGGGATGAGCAGTTCTTC
CDR3aa: CASSSGQGRDEQFF

d_gene: TRBD1
j_gene: TRBJ2-5
v_gene: TRBV2
abundance: -
CDR3nt: TGTGCCAGCAGTCCCCCAGGGGGCAATCGAGAGACCCAGTACTTC
CDR3aa: CASSPPGGNRETQYF

d_gene: -
j_gene: TRBJ1-2
v_gene: TRBV7-8
abundance: -
CDR3nt: TGTGCCAGCAGCGTTCAGGGGAGCACGAACTATGGCTACACCTTC
CDR3aa: CASSVQGSTNYGYTF

d_gene: -
j_gene: TRBJ1-1
v_gene: TRBV24-1
abundance: -
CDR3nt: TGTGCCACCAGTGATCGGACAGACGGGGCTGAAGCTTTCTTT
CDR3aa: CATSDRTDGAEAFF

d_gene: -
j_gene: TRBJ1-5
v_gene: TRBV7-9
abundance: -
CDR3nt: TGTGCCAGCAGCTCGGGACTCTTAAAGGGTCAGCCCCAGCATTTT
CDR3aa: CASSSGLLKGQPQHF

d_gene: -
j_gene: TRBJ2-1
v_gene: TRBV6-6
abundance: -
CDR3nt: TGTGCCAGCAGTTCCACAGGGCCCCTAGTCAATGAGCAGTTCTTC
CDR3aa: CASSSTGPLVNEQFF